The rows below give T cell receptor beta chains drawn from one sample of a study of T cells in Graves' hyperthyroidism and ophthalmopathy. TCRdb re-called the multiplex PCR reads through MiXCR, storing one row per CDR3 protein. The sample consists of 550,000 to 800,000 distinct CDR3 sequences, about 15% of them appearing once. Source material: blood. These receptors were collected from a man aged 18 to 29 with Graves' hyperthyroidism. Each CDR3 is given without its conserved first and last residue.

J: TRBJ2-4; V: TRBV10-3; CDR3: AISESKDRGLNIQY
J: TRBJ1-1; V: TRBV5-1; CDR3: ASSLAGGGGTEAF
J: TRBJ2-3; V: TRBV15; CDR3: ATSRDRSSDTQY
J: TRBJ1-2; V: TRBV9; CDR3: ASSAQGGTVNGYT
J: TRBJ1-2; V: TRBV2; CDR3: ASRLDPEETYGYT
J: TRBJ2-7; V: TRBV4-1; CDR3: ASSRKRGFHEQY
J: TRBJ2-5; V: TRBV20-1; CDR3: SARGGGTGETQY
J: TRBJ1-1; V: TRBV9; CDR3: ASSVAPEWRGTTEAF
J: TRBJ2-1; V: TRBV9; CDR3: ASSVGGASYNEQF
J: TRBJ1-2; V: TRBV12-3/TRBV12-4; CDR3: ASSSNRANGYT
J: TRBJ2-3; V: TRBV2; CDR3: ASSFSWGAQVQY
J: TRBJ2-7; V: TRBV28; CDR3: ASSFRRVLPYEQY
J: TRBJ2-1; V: TRBV20-1; CDR3: SAWSSGTWDEQF
J: TRBJ2-2; V: TRBV2; CDR3: ASGEARGLNTGELF
J: TRBJ2-7; V: TRBV29-1; CDR3: SVGGAPDSYEQY
J: TRBJ2-3; V: TRBV11-1; CDR3: ASSLRLAGGTDTQY
J: TRBJ2-5; V: TRBV20-1; CDR3: SARGSQETQY
J: TRBJ2-1; V: TRBV7-9; CDR3: ASSISRGFLDEQF
J: TRBJ2-6; V: TRBV12-3/TRBV12-4; CDR3: ASSFSSGANVLT
J: TRBJ1-5; V: TRBV7-9; CDR3: ASSLARGSGNQPQH
J: TRBJ2-7; V: TRBV5-5; CDR3: ASSWINYEQY
J: TRBJ1-2; V: TRBV24-1; CDR3: ATSDPTGIYGYT
J: TRBJ1-1; V: TRBV12-3/TRBV12-4; CDR3: ASSLLGAKTEAF
J: TRBJ1-3; V: TRBV6-1; CDR3: ASSIDRASGNTIY
J: TRBJ2-3; V: TRBV7-3; CDR3: ASSRSLPGETDTQY
J: TRBJ2-1; V: TRBV12-3/TRBV12-4; CDR3: ASSSSGRVSGNEQF
J: TRBJ2-3; V: TRBV7-2; CDR3: ASSPPGTTTQY
J: TRBJ1-2; V: TRBV11-1; CDR3: ASSPRETEGYT
J: TRBJ1-1; V: TRBV10-3; CDR3: AISESVRGNTEAF
J: TRBJ2-5; V: TRBV4-1; CDR3: ASSQGGSRRETQY
J: TRBJ2-1; V: TRBV28; CDR3: ASSLTQGLANYNEQF
J: TRBJ2-3; V: TRBV19; CDR3: ASRDRGRTDTQY
J: TRBJ2-7; V: TRBV28; CDR3: ASSRGGRLYEQY
J: TRBJ1-1; V: TRBV6-2/TRBV6-3; CDR3: ASSYSRTGNTEAF
J: TRBJ2-1; V: TRBV20-1; CDR3: SARGLAGVEQF
J: TRBJ1-2; V: TRBV30; CDR3: AWGVAGRGYT
J: TRBJ2-7; V: TRBV7-2; CDR3: ASSLGQGGRLREQY
J: TRBJ2-7; V: TRBV20-1; CDR3: SARGGLAGGFYEQY
J: TRBJ1-4; V: TRBV4-2; CDR3: ASSQQQGRANEKLF
J: TRBJ2-1; V: TRBV4-2; CDR3: ASGRSGGDNEQF
J: TRBJ2-1; V: TRBV18; CDR3: ASSPGTIYNEQF
J: TRBJ1-3; V: TRBV6-2/TRBV6-3; CDR3: ASSYGQISGNTIY
J: TRBJ2-7; V: TRBV3-1; CDR3: ASSVFGTGSSYEQY
J: TRBJ2-1; V: TRBV7-3; CDR3: ASSQRRDNEQF
J: TRBJ2-5; V: TRBV28; CDR3: ASSFGDQETQY
J: TRBJ2-3; V: TRBV20-1; CDR3: SAPRGQGTDTQY
J: TRBJ1-2; V: TRBV7-9; CDR3: ASSTGVYGYT
J: TRBJ1-1; V: TRBV28; CDR3: ASSLSWATEAF
J: TRBJ2-2; V: TRBV20-1; CDR3: SARDGVNGELF
J: TRBJ2-5; V: TRBV2; CDR3: ASSDVAAETQY